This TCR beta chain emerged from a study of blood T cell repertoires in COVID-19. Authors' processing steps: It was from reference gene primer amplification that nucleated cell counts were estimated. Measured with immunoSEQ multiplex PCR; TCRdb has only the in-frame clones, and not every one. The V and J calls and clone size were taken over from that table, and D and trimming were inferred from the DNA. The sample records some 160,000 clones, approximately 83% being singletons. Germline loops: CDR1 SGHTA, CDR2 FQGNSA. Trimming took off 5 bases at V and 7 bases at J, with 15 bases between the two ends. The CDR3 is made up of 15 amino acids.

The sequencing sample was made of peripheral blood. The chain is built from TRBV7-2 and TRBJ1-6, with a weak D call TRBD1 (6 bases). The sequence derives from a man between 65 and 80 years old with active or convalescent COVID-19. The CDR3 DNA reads TGTGCCAGCAGCCCTCACAGGGTTGAAAATTCACCCCTCCACTTT. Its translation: CASSPHRVENSPLHF.